This TCR beta chain was observed in a study of blood T cells in healthy people across ages. Study overall: Template switching recovered approximately one barcoded beta molecule for every two T cells.

A sample-barcoded 5' primer and a J-beta primer mix were used in a second PCR of roughly 7 to 11 cycles. Each CDR3 protein is one row after TCRdb ran MiXCR on the 5' RACE reads. The table has approximately 960,000 distinct CDR3 sequences, almost 30% seen once. From germline, CDR1 is SEHNR and CDR2 FQNEAQ (reference sequence). Trimming removed 1 base at V and 8 bases at J, with 14 bases between. CDR3 length: 15 residues. This clonotype came up a few times. Its antigen is unknown. The study's findings and limits: CMV status of donors was unknown, possibly confounding expanded clonotype changes.

The same sample was also studied in work on T cells of mothers and their children. That study reports: Once extracted, all RNA went into cDNA synthesis at roughly 1.5 ug per 15 ul.

Sequencing was carried out using blood. The genes are TRBV7-9 and TRBJ1-4, with D unclear. This TCR was recovered from a woman aged 40 to 55 in good health. The CDR3 protein is CASSLESGRLEKLFF. The CDR3 DNA is TGTGCCAGCAGCTTAGAGTCCGGCCGGTTGGAAAAACTGTTTTTT.